This record concerns one T cell receptor beta chain sequence. Its antigen is as yet unknown. Looked up from germline, CDR1 is SGHTA and CDR2 is FQGNSA. The junction had 6 bases not matched to a gene; V was cut back by 5 bases and J by 4 bases. The CDR3 has 17 residues. These data are taken from a study of T cell responses to AZD1222 COVID-19 vaccine. Study observations and caveats: Nearly half of spike-specific TCRs reportedly target unmutated variant regions. Scientists sampled the repertoires only once the peak T cell response had passed. Spike regions recognized by vaccine-associated CD4 TCRs spanned the protein, led by 160-218 and 743-854. Baseline serostatus was positive in only a handful of AZD1222 recipients.

This table comes from immunoSEQ multiplex PCR, and its TCRdb copy is limited to in-frame clones, with some not included. Of fewer than 200,000 clones in the sample, around 94% are singletons; the top ten hold roughly 1.7%. The source was peripheral blood, collected 28 days after the second AZD1222 dose. The source is an adult who received the AZD1222 COVID-19 vaccine. J is TRBJ2-3 and V is TRBV7-2, with 16 positions matching TRBD2. The CDR3 DNA sequence: TGTGCCAGCAGCCCGGGACTAGCGGGGGGGCGTGCAGATACGCAGTATTTT. It is translated as CASSPGLAGGRADTQYF.